The 5 T cell receptor beta chains in this list originate from one sample, sequenced in a study of T cells in Graves' hyperthyroidism and ophthalmopathy. The source material, RNA transcripts, was used to amplify TCR beta CDR3 regions. First-round RT-PCR with HTBI primers amplified the TCR CDR3 region. TCRdb used MiXCR to reprocess the multiplex PCR reads, holding one entry per CDR3 protein. The profile shows around 800,000 distinct CDR3 sequences, 35% to 45% of them singletons. The sample consisted of blood. The receptors were sampled from a young man with Graves' hyperthyroidism.

The table lists this clonotype with a few counts. The genes are TRBV25-1 and TRBJ1-2, with a tentative D call TRBD1 (6 bases). Germline CDR1 MGHDK, CDR2 SYGVNS. V lost 5 bases and J lost 8, with 12 bases in between. The CDR3 length is 12 residues. The CDR3 loop reads CASSLAGVGYTF. The CDR3 DNA reads TGTGCCAGCAGTTTAGCAGGGGTCGGCTACACCTTC.

This clonotype was recorded a few times. The genes are TRBV7-9 and TRBJ2-5; TRBD1 agrees at 9 bases. CDR1 and CDR2 from the germline V gene are SEHNR and FQNEAQ (reference sequence). V gave up 7 bases and J gave up 4 bases; unmatched junction bases: 16. The CDR3 contains 17 residues. The CDR3 coding sequence is TGTGCCAGCAACCAGCTACGGGACAGGGTAACGGGAGAGACCCAGTACTTC. This sequence encodes CASNQLRDRVTGETQYF. The full variable domain, rest sourced from reference TRBV7-9 and TRBJ2-5, is DTGVSQNPRHKITKRGQNVTFRCDPISEHNRLYWYRQTLGQGPEFLTYFQNEAQLEKSRLLSDRFSAERPKGSFSTLEIQRTEQGDSAMYLCASNQLRDRVTGETQYFGPGTRLLVL.

This rearrangement joins TRBV11-3 to TRBJ2-7; 12 bases are shared with TRBD2. The germline V gene encodes CDR1 SGHNT and CDR2 YENEEA. V trimming: 5 bases; J trimming: 3 bases; junction bases outside the gene matches: 5. This CDR3 has 15 amino acids. The CDR3 region has the DNA TGTGCCAGCAGCCCGACTAGCGGGAGAGGCTACGAGCAGTACTTC. Residues: CASSPTSGRGYEQYF.

The rearrangement links TRBV25-1 to TRBJ1-2; 8 bases fit TRBD1. Germline lookup yields CDR1 MGHDK and CDR2 SYGVNS. The trim removed 5 bases at V and 4 bases at J, leaving 12 bases unmatched. The CDR3 loop spans 16 amino acids. CDR3 region: CASSSLDRGALYGYTF. CDR3 bases: TGTGCCAGCAGTTCCTTAGACAGGGGAGCCCTCTATGGCTACACCTTC.

In this sample, this clonotype turned up a few times. CDR3 coding DNA: TGTGCCAGCAGCGTAGCTCAGGGGGCTGAAAAACTGTTTTTT. Its protein is CASSVAQGAEKLFF. V gene TRBV9 combines with J gene TRBJ1-4, with 8 bases identical to TRBD1. The V gene end was trimmed by 0 bases and the J gene end by 7 bases; junction bases not matched to a gene: 2. Germline V gene sequence: CDR1 SGDLS, CDR2 YYNGEE. CDR3 length equals 14 residues.